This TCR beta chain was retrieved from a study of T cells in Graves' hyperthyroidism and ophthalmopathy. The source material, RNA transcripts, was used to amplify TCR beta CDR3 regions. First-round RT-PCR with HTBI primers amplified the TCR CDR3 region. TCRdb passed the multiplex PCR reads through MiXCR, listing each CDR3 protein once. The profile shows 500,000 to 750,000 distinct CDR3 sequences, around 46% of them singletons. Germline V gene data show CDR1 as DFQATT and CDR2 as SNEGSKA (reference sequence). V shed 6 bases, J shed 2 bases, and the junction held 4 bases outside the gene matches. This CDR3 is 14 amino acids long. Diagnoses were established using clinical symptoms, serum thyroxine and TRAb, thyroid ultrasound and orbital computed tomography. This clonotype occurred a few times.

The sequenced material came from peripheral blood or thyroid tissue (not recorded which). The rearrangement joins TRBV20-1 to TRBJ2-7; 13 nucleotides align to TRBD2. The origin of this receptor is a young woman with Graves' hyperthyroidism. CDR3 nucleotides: TGCAGTGCGGGCGGACTAGCGGGGGCCTACGAGCAGTACTTC. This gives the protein CSAGGLAGAYEQYF.